What follows are 5 T cell receptor beta chains derived from one specimen sequenced in a study of regulatory T cells in long-lasting Graves disease. iRepertoire HTBI primers and Arm-PCR of CDR3 regions built TCR beta libraries. TCRdb reanalysed the multiplex PCR reads using MiXCR and keeps one entry per CDR3 protein. The sample lists roughly 420,000 distinct CDR3 sequences, about 16% seen once, with approximately 11% in the top ten. Noted time point: newly diagnosed GD, antithyroid drugs for less than 3 months. Scientists built the TCR library using RNA that was extracted from PBMCs. These data also formed part of another study, on T cells in Graves' hyperthyroidism and ophthalmopathy.

The starting material was peripheral blood mononuclear cells (PBMCs), obtained at new diagnosis, from a patient treated with antithyroid drugs. These TCRs come from a woman under 40 with Graves disease.

The chain employs TRBV3-1 and TRBJ2-3; weak D call: TRBD2 (6 bases). In germline, CDR1 is LGHDT, CDR2 YNNKEL (reference sequence). This CDR3 region has 16 residues. Trimming pared 1 base from V and 4 bases from J, leaving 15 bases between. CDR3 region: CASSQAIPGESDTQYF. CDR3 nucleotides: TGTGCCAGCAGCCAAGCGATCCCGGGAGAGTCAGATACGCAGTATTTT.

Comments on this clonotype: A far more abundant clone sits one base away, making this likely a read error. The genes are TRBV7-2 and TRBJ2-1; 10 bases line up with TRBD2. The CDR3 totals 17 residues. Germline CDR1 SGHTA, CDR2 FQGNSA. V lost 5 bases, J lost 10 bases, and 17 bases stayed unmatched. DNA of the CDR3: TGTGCCAGCAGCCTAAGGGGGGTAGCGGGAGGAACGGTCGAGCAGTTCTTC. Translation gives CASSLRGVAGGTVEQFF. Full variable domain (missing parts from reference TRBV7-2 and TRBJ2-1): GAGVSQSPSNKVTEKGKDVELRCDPISGHTALYWYRQSLGQGLEFLIYFQGNSAPDKSGLPSDRFSAERTGGSVSTLTIQRTQQEDSAVYLCASSLRGVAGGTVEQFFGPGTRLTVL.

This clonotype was seen at least ten times. The V call is TRBV7-2, the J call TRBJ2-7, with D perhaps assigned TRBD1 or TRBD2 (5 bases each). Germline assignment: CDR1 SGHTA and CDR2 FQGNSA. The CDR3 is made up of 15 amino acids. V was clipped by 5 bases and J by 0 bases, with 14 bases between them. CDR3 protein: CASSAQPGLSYEQYF. The CDR3, as DNA: TGTGCCAGCAGCGCGCAACCGGGGCTCTCCTACGAGCAGTACTTC.

This clonotype was seen many times. J is TRBJ1-2 and V is TRBV6-1; D unclear. The CDR3 has 14 amino acids. V was pared by 5 bases and J by 3 bases, with 13 bases between. CDR1 is MNHNS and CDR2 is SASEGT in the germline V gene. CDR3 region: CASSPARRHYGYTF. The CDR3 bases are TGTGCCAGCAGTCCTGCTAGGAGGCACTATGGCTACACCTTC.

This clonotype came up a few times. This chain uses TRBV6-1 with TRBJ2-1; 7 positions agree with TRBD1. J gave up 2 bases and V 5 bases, and 9 bases lay outside the gene matches. Germline values: CDR1 MNHNS, CDR2 SASEGT. The CDR3 runs 16 residues. The CDR3 protein is CASSLRTGTAYNEQFF. For the CDR3, the DNA is TGTGCCAGCAGTCTTCGAACCGGGACAGCCTACAATGAGCAGTTCTTC.